This entry features one T cell receptor beta chain sequence. Antigen: not known. CD4+ naive, central memory, regulatory and stem cell-like memory subsets were isolated by sorting on CD45RO/CCR7/CD25/CD127/CD95/CD27. Reverse transcription of all isolated RNA meant that expressed TCRB transcripts were sequenced. Repertoires were generated with immunoSEQ multiplex PCR, while TCRdb's copy carries only in-frame clones and drops some. The sample comprises more than 120,000 clones, approximately 13% of which are singletons, and around 1.2% rests with the top ten. CDR1 is SGHDT and CDR2 is YYEEEE in the germline V gene. CDR3 length: 14 amino acids. Trimming removed 7 bases from V and 1 base from J, with 14 bases in between. This record belongs to a study of beta chain features in type 1 diabetes. Study summary: Sorted cells examined across all samples numbered 107,917,701.

Study results and limitations: It was not settled here whether HLA type affects TCRB rearrangement. Lower insertion and higher deletion counts appeared at VDJ junctions in type 1 diabetes patients. Among all four CD4+ subsets, Type 1 diabetes patients had TCRB CDR3s that were moderately but significantly shorter.

This TCR was sampled from a man aged 18 to 30 with type 1 diabetes. Sequenced sample: central memory CD4+ T cells from blood. The rearrangement joins TRBV5-6 to TRBJ1-1; TRBD1 is a possible D gene (5 bases). CDR3 nucleotide sequence: TGTGCCAGCTTAATGGCAGGGAGGAACACTGAAGCTTTCTTT. It encodes CASLMAGRNTEAFF.